One T cell receptor beta chain is described in this entry. What it binds is unknown. Trimming removed 4 bases at V and 7 bases at J, with 11 bases between. In germline, CDR1 is SQVTM, CDR2 ANQGSEA. The CDR3 consists of 12 residues. TCRdb redid the calling of the RT-PCR reads with MiXCR, one entry per CDR3 protein. The profile shows about 9,000 distinct CDR3 sequences, roughly 84% of them singletons. The sample belongs to a study of yellow fever vaccine responses in identical twins. Overall study results and limits: Twins reportedly appeared to share part of their vaccine T cell response while keeping part individual.

The starting material was T cells from blood (PBMCs), unsorted or a sorted subset (not recorded which), obtained before or after yellow fever vaccination (not recorded which). V usage is TRBV29-1 and J usage is TRBJ1-5; D not resolved. The sequence was obtained from a woman aged 18-30 years who received the yellow fever vaccine. The DNA for the CDR3 is TGCAGCGTTGCAGGTGAAGGACAGCCCCAGCATTTT. This sequence encodes CSVAGEGQPQHF.